This entry describes one T cell receptor beta chain. The data derive from a study of T-cell reconstitution after alpha-beta-depleted transplantation in children. It was with unique molecular identifiers that the TCRbeta library was prepared. TCRdb re-derived calls from the PCR reads in MiXCR, one entry per CDR3 protein. The sample yields about 830,000 distinct CDR3 sequences, 16% seen once. CDR1 LGHDT and CDR2 YNNKEL come from the germline V gene (reference sequence). There are 12 residues in the CDR3. The V end was cut by 7 bases, the J end by 2 bases, with 7 bases between. This TCR was sampled from a male patient aged 10-17 years who had a stem cell transplant for acute lymphoblastic leukemia, so the T cells may come from the graft donor. The rearrangement uses TRBV3-1 and TRBJ2-3; D not resolved. Sequenced material: PBMCs, mostly from graft donor cells, taken 360 days after TCRalphabeta/CD19-depleted stem cell transplant. The CDR3 DNA reads as TGTGCCAGCATCGGGCACACAGATACGCAGTATTTT. It encodes CASIGHTDTQYF.